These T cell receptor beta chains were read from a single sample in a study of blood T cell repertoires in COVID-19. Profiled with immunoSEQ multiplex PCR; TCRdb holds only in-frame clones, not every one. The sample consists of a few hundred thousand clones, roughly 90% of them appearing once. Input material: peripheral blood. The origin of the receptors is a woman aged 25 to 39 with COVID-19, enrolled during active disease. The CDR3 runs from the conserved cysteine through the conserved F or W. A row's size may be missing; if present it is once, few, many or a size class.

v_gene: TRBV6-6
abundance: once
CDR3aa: CASSLNMNTEAFF

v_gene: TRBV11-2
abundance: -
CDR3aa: CASSPLDSYYEQYF

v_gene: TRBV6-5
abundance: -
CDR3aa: CASSYEGRGNSPLHF

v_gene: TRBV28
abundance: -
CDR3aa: CASSYAGGRGNTQYF

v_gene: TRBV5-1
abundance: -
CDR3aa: CASSERTGNTEAFF

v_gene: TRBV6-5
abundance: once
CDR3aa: CASTRLAGAGEQFF

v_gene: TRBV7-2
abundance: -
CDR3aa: CASSLSFALEQYF

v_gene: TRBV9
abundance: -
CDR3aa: CASSVVAGGDYEQYF

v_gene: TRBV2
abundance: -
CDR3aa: CASSSDSTDTQYF

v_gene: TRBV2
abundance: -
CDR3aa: CASSLIWTVTYEQYF

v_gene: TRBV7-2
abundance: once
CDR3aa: CASSPRRRAQETQYF

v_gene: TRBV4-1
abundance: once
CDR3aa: CASSQDSQSGLATQELFF